The 26 T cell receptor beta chains reported below all come from one sample, sequenced in a study of blood T cells in healthy people across ages. Using a J-beta primer mix together with a sample-barcoded 5' primer, a second PCR was run for about 7 to 12 cycles. TCRdb reprocessed the 5' RACE reads with MiXCR, giving one entry per CDR3 protein. In the table there are hundreds of thousands of distinct CDR3 sequences, 35% to 50% of which are singletons. The sample comprised blood. The receptors derive from a man at least 80 years old in good health.

Notes on this clonotype: This may stem from a read error, because a much larger clone lies one nucleotide away. The rearrangement joins TRBV4-3 to TRBJ2-5, with D possibly being TRBD1 or TRBD2 (5 bases each). Germline-derived CDR1 and CDR2 are LGHNA and YSLEER. Trimming shortened V by 0 bases and J by 13 bases, and 15 bases separated the two germline ends. The CDR3 has 13 residues. The CDR3 reads CASSQDRDGWRYF. The CDR3 DNA sequence: TGCGCCAGCAGCCAAGATCGGGACGGGTGGCGGTACTTC.

This clonotype showed up just a few times. V and J are TRBV7-8 and TRBJ2-5, with TRBD2 matching over 11 bases. J lost 4 bases, V lost 1 base, and 11 bases had no gene match. The CDR3 contains 18 residues. Looked up from germline, CDR1 is SGHVS and CDR2 is FQNEAQ. The CDR3 spells CASSLGRWASGGRETQYF. DNA for the CDR3: TGTGCCAGCAGCTTAGGGCGTTGGGCTAGCGGGGGGAGAGAGACCCAGTACTTC.

This clonotype was seen a handful of times. The V gene is TRBV28, the J gene TRBJ2-5, with D perhaps matching TRBD2 (6 bases). V lost 2 bases to trimming and J lost 2 bases, with 15 bases between them. Germline values: CDR1 MDHEN, CDR2 SYDVKM. The CDR3 totals 16 residues. CDR3 residues: CASSLGGMGQQETQYF. The CDR3 nucleotides are TGTGCCAGCAGTTTAGGAGGGATGGGGCAACAAGAGACCCAGTACTTC.

The chain couples TRBV7-2 to TRBJ2-1; possible D gene TRBD2, 6 bases. Germline V gene sequence: CDR1 SGHTA, CDR2 FQGNSA. The ends were cut back, 5 bases at V and 6 bases at J, with 20 bases in the middle. The length of the CDR3 is 16 residues. CDR3 protein: CASSKSREALGNEQFF. The CDR3 DNA follows: TGTGCCAGCAGCAAGTCGCGGGAAGCTCTCGGCAATGAGCAGTTCTTC. The whole variable domain, remainder taken from reference TRBV7-2 and TRBJ2-1, is GAGVSQSPSNKVTEKGKDVELRCDPISGHTALYWYRQSLGQGLEFLIYFQGNSAPDKSGLPSDRFSAERTGGSVSTLTIQRTQQEDSAVYLCASSKSREALGNEQFFGPGTRLTVL.

This clonotype has more than one count but fewer than ten. V gene TRBV20-1 combines with J gene TRBJ2-1; 8 bases align to TRBD1. The CDR3 is 14 amino acids. Trimming at V came to 2 bases and at J to 8 bases, leaving 8 bases not matched to a gene. CDR1 is DFQATT, CDR2 SNEGSKA, per germline (reference sequence). The CDR3 sequence is CSARQGARVYEQFF. In DNA, the CDR3 is TGCAGTGCTAGACAGGGGGCGCGGGTCTATGAGCAGTTCTTC.

Points on this clonotype: One end of the junction does not line up with germline, which may come from a read error. The chain links TRBV20-1 to TRBJ2-3; 9 nucleotides align to TRBD2. The germline gives CDR1 DFQATT, CDR2 SNEGSKA (reference sequence). The CDR3 covers 16 residues. Here the CDR3 reads CSARGSAGGPTDAQYF. Written as DNA, the CDR3 is TGCAGTGCTAGAGGTTCGGCGGGGGGGCCCACAGATGCGCAGTATTTT.

The rearrangement links TRBV6-1 to TRBJ1-2, with D perhaps TRBD1 (6 bases). The CDR3 spans 15 residues. Per germline, CDR1 MNHNS and CDR2 SASEGT. Trimming cost V 0 bases and J 3 bases, with 11 bases left between them. Here the CDR3 reads CASSEAPGGHYGYTF. For the CDR3, the DNA is TGTGCCAGCAGTGAAGCGCCGGGGGGCCACTATGGCTACACCTTC.

This clonotype was recorded a few times. This chain connects TRBV20-1 to TRBJ2-1; 7 positions agree with TRBD1. The CDR3 has 11 residues. Unmatched junction bases numbered 2, after V lost 6 bases and J lost 6 bases. The germline V gene has CDR1 DFQATT and CDR2 SNEGSKA (reference sequence). The CDR3 coding sequence is TGCAGTGCCGAGGGGGCCAATGAGCAGTTCTTC. This gives the protein CSAEGANEQFF.

This clonotype was detected a few times. Here the CDR3 DNA reads TGTGCCACCAGTGATTTGGGCGGGAGCTCCTACAATGAGCAGTTCTTC. It specifies CATSDLGGSSYNEQFF. The rearrangement links TRBV24-1 to TRBJ2-1; TRBD2 aligns across 7 bases. This CDR3 has 16 residues. The junction had 1 base not matched to a gene; V was cut back by 0 bases and J by 0 bases. The V gene's germline CDR1 is KGHDR and CDR2 SFDVKD.

There are a few counts of this clonotype. The rearrangement links TRBV7-2 to TRBJ1-1; the match to TRBD1 covers 11 bases. There are 15 residues in the CDR3. Germline CDR1 reads SGHTA; CDR2 reads FQGNSA. Trimming removed 1 base from V and 12 bases from J; junction bases left unmatched: 10. CDR3 region: CASSLDTGQGATTFF. The CDR3, as DNA: TGTGCCAGCAGCTTAGATACAGGACAGGGGGCGACGACTTTCTTT.

This clonotype was observed a few times. This chain joins TRBV4-3 and TRBJ2-3; maybe TRBD1 (5 bases). V was clipped by 0 bases and J by 1 base, with 17 bases between them. CDR1 LGHNA and CDR2 YSLEER come from the germline V gene. This CDR3 contains 18 residues. CDR3 residues: CASSQDVSADIGTDTQYF. The CDR3 region has the DNA TGCGCCAGCAGCCAAGATGTGAGCGCGGACATCGGCACAGATACGCAGTATTTT.

This clonotype was detected ten times or more. CDR3 nucleotides: TGCGCCAGCAGCTCGGGAACAGGGGCCGGGGAGCTGTTTTTT. Translating gives CASSSGTGAGELFF. The rearrangement links TRBV5-1 to TRBJ2-2, with TRBD1 matching 7 bases. CDR3 length: 14 amino acids. Trimming at V came to 3 bases and at J to 6 bases, leaving 5 bases not matched to a gene. Germline CDR1 reads SGHRS; CDR2 reads YFSETQ.

The chain carries TRBV4-3 and TRBJ2-2; D is possibly TRBD1 (5 bases). CDR1 and CDR2 (germline): LGHNA, YSLEER. The V end lost 4 bases, the J end lost 8 bases, and 17 bases lay between the germline ends. This CDR3 has 15 amino acids. The CDR3 sequence is CASSLGPGKGGELFF. CDR3 coding DNA: TGCGCCAGCAGCCTAGGTCCAGGGAAGGGGGGGGAGCTGTTTTTT.

This clonotype appeared a few times. The rearrangement joins TRBV12-3 or TRBV12-4 to TRBJ1-5; no firm D call. V was trimmed by 6 bases and J by 2 bases, leaving 14 bases between them. The CDR3 totals 15 residues. The CDR3 sequence: CASSPTPVGNQPQHF. The CDR3 DNA sequence: TGTGCCAGCAGCCCGACACCCGTGGGCAATCAGCCCCAGCATTTT.

This clonotype was seen ten or more times. The chain couples TRBV11-1 to TRBJ2-4; 8 bases are a match to TRBD1. Germline lookup yields CDR1 SGHAT and CDR2 FQDESV (reference sequence). The trim removed 6 bases at V and 2 bases at J, leaving 9 bases unmatched. The CDR3 has 16 amino acids. DNA for the CDR3: TGTGCCAGCAGACCCGGACAGGGAGGTTCCAAAAACATTCAGTACTTC. It yields the protein CASRPGQGGSKNIQYF.

The chain carries TRBV12-3 or TRBV12-4 and TRBJ1-1, with unresolved D. The CDR3 is 14 amino acids. V lost 0 bases, J lost 4 bases, and 9 bases lay in between. The CDR3, as DNA: TGTGCCAGCAGTTTAGCTTCTATTGCCACTGAAGCTTTCTTT. Amino acid sequence: CASSLASIATEAFF.

The chain is built from TRBV6-5 and TRBJ2-7; possibly TRBD1 or TRBD2 for D (5 bases each). Per germline, CDR1 MNHEY and CDR2 SVGAGI. Trimming shortened V by 5 bases and J by 3 bases, and 14 bases separated the two germline ends. The CDR3 covers 14 residues. The CDR3 sequence: CASSVRDGDYEQYF. Here the CDR3 DNA reads TGTGCCAGCAGTGTCCGGGACGGAGACTACGAGCAGTACTTC.

This chain connects TRBV20-1 to TRBJ1-1; D unclear. Between the trimmed V and J ends, which lost 6 bases and 5 bases, there was a span of 10 bases. From germline, CDR1 is DFQATT and CDR2 SNEGSKA (reference sequence). This CDR3 is 11 amino acids long. CDR3 coding DNA: TGCAGTGCCCCCGTTGTTACTGAAGCTTTCTTT. Its translation: CSAPVVTEAFF.

The chain joins TRBV6-2 or TRBV6-3 to TRBJ2-7; TRBD1 aligns across 9 bases. The germline V gene has CDR1 MNHEY and CDR2 SVGEGT. The trim removed 5 bases at V and 4 bases at J, leaving 9 bases unmatched. There are 15 residues in the CDR3. CDR3: CASSGQGFGPYEQYF. Written as DNA, the CDR3 is TGTGCCAGCAGTGGACAGGGGTTTGGTCCTTACGAGCAGTACTTC.

V is TRBV20-1 and J is TRBJ2-5; 9 nucleotides agree with TRBD1. The CDR3 sequence is 15 residues long. The junction had 15 bases not matched to a gene; V was cut back by 2 bases and J by 11 bases. Germline loops: CDR1 DFQATT, CDR2 SNEGSKA (reference sequence). This CDR3 is CSARSGQGTPNEQYF. Here the CDR3 DNA reads TGCAGTGCTAGATCGGGACAGGGTACCCCCAATGAGCAGTACTTC.

This clonotype came up a few times. The genes are TRBV5-1 and TRBJ2-5; D call uncertain. V was cut by 10 bases and J by 3 bases, with 22 bases left in between. The CDR3 contains 15 residues. Germline CDR1 reads SGHRS; CDR2 reads YFSETQ. As DNA, the CDR3 is TGCGCCTCCTGTCACTTTGGCGGCTACGAAGAGACCCAGTACTTC. Translated: CASCHFGGYEETQYF.

This clonotype was seen once. V usage is TRBV7-6 and J usage is TRBJ2-2; 8 bases are shared with TRBD2. Per the germline V gene, CDR1 is SGHVS and CDR2 is FNYEAQ. V lost 1 base to trimming and J lost 3 bases; unmatched junction nucleotides: 4. This CDR3 has 16 residues. The CDR3 coding sequence is TGTGCCAGCAGCTTAGGGACTAGCCGACACACCGGGGAGCTGTTTTTT. It is translated as CASSLGTSRHTGELFF.

J is TRBJ2-5 and V is TRBV19; 7 bases are a match to TRBD2. The CDR3 length is 13 residues. V was pared by 3 bases and J by 8 bases, with 6 bases of the junction left unmatched. CDR1 is LNHDA and CDR2 is SQIVND in the germline V gene (reference sequence). The CDR3 spells CASSMSWGGTQYF. The CDR3 nucleotides read TGTGCCAGTAGTATGTCTTGGGGGGGAACCCAGTACTTC. The whole variable domain, remainder taken from reference TRBV19 and TRBJ2-5, is DGGITQSPKYLFRKEGQNVTLSCEQNLNHDAMYWYRQDPGQGLRLIYYSQIVNDFQKGDIAEGYSVSREKKESFPLTVTSAQKNPTAFYLCASSMSWGGTQYFGPGTRLLVL.

This clonotype has a handful of counts. The chain couples TRBV24-1 to TRBJ2-2, with 9 bases matching TRBD2. Losses at the gene ends were 0 bases for V and 4 bases for J; bases not matched to a gene: 14. This CDR3 contains 20 residues. Germline values: CDR1 KGHDR, CDR2 SFDVKD. This chain's CDR3 is CATSDLRYKSGRFGTGELFF. CDR3 bases: TGTGCCACCAGTGATTTGAGGTATAAAAGCGGGAGGTTCGGCACCGGGGAGCTGTTTTTT.

This chain connects TRBV6-2 or TRBV6-3 to TRBJ1-6, with 8 positions matching TRBD1. The CDR3 has 15 amino acids. Germline-derived CDR1 and CDR2 are MNHEY and SVGEGT. Unmatched junction bases numbered 7, after V lost 3 bases and J lost 9 bases. CDR3 sequence: CASSYSTGAGSPLHF. The CDR3 bases are TGTGCCAGCAGTTATTCGACAGGGGCCGGTTCACCCCTCCACTTT.

Turning to this clonotype: Possible read error: a much larger clone is one base away. The chain uses TRBV7-2 and TRBJ2-4, with 11 bases identical to TRBD1. Losses at the gene ends were 3 bases for V and 13 bases for J; bases not matched to a gene: 11. Germline CDR1 SGHTA, CDR2 FQGNSA. The CDR3 has 15 amino acids. CDR3 residues: CASSLGQGGAYVQYF. CDR3 DNA sequence: TGTGCCAGCAGCTTGGGACAGGGGGGCGCCTACGTGCAGTACTTC.